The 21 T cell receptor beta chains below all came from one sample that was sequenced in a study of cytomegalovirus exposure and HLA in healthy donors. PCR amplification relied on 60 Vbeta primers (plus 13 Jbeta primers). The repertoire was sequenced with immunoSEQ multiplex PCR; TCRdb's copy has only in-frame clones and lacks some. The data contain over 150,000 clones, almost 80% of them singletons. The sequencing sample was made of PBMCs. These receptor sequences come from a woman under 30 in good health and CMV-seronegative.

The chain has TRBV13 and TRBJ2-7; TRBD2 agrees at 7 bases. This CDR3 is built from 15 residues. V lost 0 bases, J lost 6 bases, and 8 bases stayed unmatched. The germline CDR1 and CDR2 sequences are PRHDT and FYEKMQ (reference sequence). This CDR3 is CASSLGGRASGEQYF. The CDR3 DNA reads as TGTGCCAGCAGCTTAGGCGGTAGGGCTAGCGGCGAGCAGTACTTC.

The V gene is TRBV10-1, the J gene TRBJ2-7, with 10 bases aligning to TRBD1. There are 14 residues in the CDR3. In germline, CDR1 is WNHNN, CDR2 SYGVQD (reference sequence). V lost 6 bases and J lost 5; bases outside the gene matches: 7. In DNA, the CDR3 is TGCGCCAGCAGCCCCCCGGGACAGGGGAACGAGCAGTACTTC. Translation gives CASSPPGQGNEQYF.

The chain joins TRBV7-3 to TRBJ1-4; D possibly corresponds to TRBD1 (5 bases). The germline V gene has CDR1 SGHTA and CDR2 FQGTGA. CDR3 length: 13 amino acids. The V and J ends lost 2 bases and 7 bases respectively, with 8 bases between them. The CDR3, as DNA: TGTGCCAGCAGCTTATCCGGGGGTGAAAAACTGTTTTTT. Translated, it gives CASSLSGGEKLFF.

CDR3 residues: CASRTSGIKNTEAFF. The CDR3 DNA follows: TGTGCCAGCAGAACCTCGGGGATTAAGAACACTGAAGCTTTCTTT. The V and J genes are TRBV27 and TRBJ1-1; no clear D gene. The CDR3 runs to 15 residues. The germline V gene encodes CDR1 MNHEY and CDR2 SMNVEV (reference sequence). Between the trimmed V and J ends, which lost 6 bases and 1 base, there was a span of 15 bases.

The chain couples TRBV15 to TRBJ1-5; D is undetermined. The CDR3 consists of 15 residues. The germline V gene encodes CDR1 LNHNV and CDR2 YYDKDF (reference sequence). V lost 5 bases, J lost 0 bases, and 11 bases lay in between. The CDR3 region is CATSPGRISNQPQHF. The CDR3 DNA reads TGTGCCACCAGCCCTGGGAGGATTAGCAATCAGCCCCAGCATTTT.

This CDR3 reads CASSVAGGALETQYF. Here the CDR3 DNA reads TGTGCCAGCAGCGTAGCCGGGGGGGCCCTAGAGACCCAGTACTTC. The chain recombines TRBV9 with TRBJ2-5; 8 nucleotides agree with TRBD2. The germline CDR1 and CDR2 sequences are SGDLS and YYNGEE. The V segment lost 0 bases and the J segment 4 bases; nucleotides outside the gene matches: 5. The CDR3 sequence is 15 residues long.

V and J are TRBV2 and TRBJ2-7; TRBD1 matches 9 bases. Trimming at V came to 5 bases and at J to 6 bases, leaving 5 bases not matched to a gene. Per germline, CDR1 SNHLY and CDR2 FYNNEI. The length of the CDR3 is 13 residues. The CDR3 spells CASSSGTGREQYF. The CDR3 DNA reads TGTGCCAGCAGTTCCGGGACAGGGCGCGAGCAGTACTTC. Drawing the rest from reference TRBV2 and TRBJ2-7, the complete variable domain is EPEVTQTPSHQVTQMGQEVILRCVPISNHLYFYWYRQILGQKVEFLVSFYNNEISEKSEIFDDQFSVERPDGSNFTLKIRSTKLEDSAMYFCASSSGTGREQYFGPGTRLTVT.

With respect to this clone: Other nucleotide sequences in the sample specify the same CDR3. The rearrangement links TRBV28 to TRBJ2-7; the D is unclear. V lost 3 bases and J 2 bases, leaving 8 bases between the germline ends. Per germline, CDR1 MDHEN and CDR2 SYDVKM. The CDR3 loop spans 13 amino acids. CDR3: CASSLGTAYEQYF. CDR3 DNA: TGTGCCAGCAGTTTGGGCACCGCCTACGAGCAGTACTTC.

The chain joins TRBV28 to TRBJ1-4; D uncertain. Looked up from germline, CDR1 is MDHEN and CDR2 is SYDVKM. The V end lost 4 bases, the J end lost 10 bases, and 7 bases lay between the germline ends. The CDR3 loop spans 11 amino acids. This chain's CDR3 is CASSYEGKLFF. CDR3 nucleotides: TGTGCCAGCAGTTACGAGGGAAAACTGTTTTTT.

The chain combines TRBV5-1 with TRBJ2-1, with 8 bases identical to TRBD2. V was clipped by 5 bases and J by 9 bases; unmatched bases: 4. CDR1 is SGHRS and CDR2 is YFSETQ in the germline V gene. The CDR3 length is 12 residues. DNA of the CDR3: TGCGCCAGCAGTATTACTAGCGGTGAGCAGTTCTTC. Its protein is CASSITSGEQFF.

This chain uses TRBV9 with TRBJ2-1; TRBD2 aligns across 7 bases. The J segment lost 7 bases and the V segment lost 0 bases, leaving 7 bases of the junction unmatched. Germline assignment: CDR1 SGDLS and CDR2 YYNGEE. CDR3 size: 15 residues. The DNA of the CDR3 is TGTGCCAGCAGCGTAGGGGGGGGAGTGGGTAATGAGCAGTTCTTC. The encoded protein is CASSVGGGVGNEQFF.

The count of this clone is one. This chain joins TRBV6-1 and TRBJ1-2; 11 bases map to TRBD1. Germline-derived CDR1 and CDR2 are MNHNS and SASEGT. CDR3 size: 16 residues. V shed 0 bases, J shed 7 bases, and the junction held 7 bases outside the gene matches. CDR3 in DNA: TGTGCCAGCAGTGAAGCAGGGACAGGGGGTAATGGTGGCTACACCTTC. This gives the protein CASSEAGTGGNGGYTF.

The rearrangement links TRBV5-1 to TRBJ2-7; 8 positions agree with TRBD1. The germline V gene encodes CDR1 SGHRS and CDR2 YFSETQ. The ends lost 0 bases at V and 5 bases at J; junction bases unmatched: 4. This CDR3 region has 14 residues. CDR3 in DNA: TGCGCCAGCAGCTTGGACCAGGGGGCTCACGAGCAGTACTTC. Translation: CASSLDQGAHEQYF.

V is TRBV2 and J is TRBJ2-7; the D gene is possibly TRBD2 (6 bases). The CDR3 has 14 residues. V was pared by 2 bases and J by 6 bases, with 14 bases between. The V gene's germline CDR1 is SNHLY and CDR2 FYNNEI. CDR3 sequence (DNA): TGTGCCAGCAGTGAAACCAGGAGGGACGTCGAGCAGTACTTC. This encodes CASSETRRDVEQYF. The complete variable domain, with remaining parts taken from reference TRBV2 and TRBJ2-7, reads EPEVTQTPSHQVTQMGQEVILRCVPISNHLYFYWYRQILGQKVEFLVSFYNNEISEKSEIFDDQFSVERPDGSNFTLKIRSTKLEDSAMYFCASSETRRDVEQYFGPGTRLTVT.

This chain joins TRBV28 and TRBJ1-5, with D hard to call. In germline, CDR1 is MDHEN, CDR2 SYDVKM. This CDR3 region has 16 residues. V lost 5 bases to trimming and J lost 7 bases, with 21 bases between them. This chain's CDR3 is CASSQRAGSPYQPQHF. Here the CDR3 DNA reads TGTGCCAGCAGTCAACGGGCGGGGAGTCCCTACCAGCCCCAGCATTTT.

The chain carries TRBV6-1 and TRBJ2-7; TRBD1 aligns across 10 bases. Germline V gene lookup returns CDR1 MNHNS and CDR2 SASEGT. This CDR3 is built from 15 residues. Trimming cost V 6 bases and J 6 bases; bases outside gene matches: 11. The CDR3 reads CASRLTGTGVVEQYF. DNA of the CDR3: TGTGCCAGCAGATTAACCGGGACAGGGGTCGTCGAGCAGTACTTC.

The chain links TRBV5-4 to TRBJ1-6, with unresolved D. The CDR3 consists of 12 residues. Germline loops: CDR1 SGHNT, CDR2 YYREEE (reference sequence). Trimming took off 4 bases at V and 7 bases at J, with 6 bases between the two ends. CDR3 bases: TGTGCCAGCAGCAAGGAGAATTCACCCCTCCACTTT. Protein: CASSKENSPLHF. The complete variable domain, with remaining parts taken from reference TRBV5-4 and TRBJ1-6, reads ETGVTQSPTHLIKTRGQQVTLRCSSQSGHNTVSWYQQALGQGPQFIFQYYREEENGRGNFPPRFSGLQFPNYSSELNVNALELDDSALYLCASSKENSPLHFGNGTRLTVT.

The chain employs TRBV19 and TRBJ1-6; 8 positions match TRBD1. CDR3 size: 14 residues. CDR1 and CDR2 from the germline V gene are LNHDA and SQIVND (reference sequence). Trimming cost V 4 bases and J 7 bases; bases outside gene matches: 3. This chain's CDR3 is CASSSRGLNSPLHF. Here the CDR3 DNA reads TGTGCCAGTAGTAGCAGGGGGCTGAATTCACCCCTCCACTTT.

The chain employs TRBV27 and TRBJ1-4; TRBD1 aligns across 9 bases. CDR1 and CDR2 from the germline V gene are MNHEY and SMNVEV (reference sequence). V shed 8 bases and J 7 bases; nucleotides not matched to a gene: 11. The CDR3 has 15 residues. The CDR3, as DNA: TGTGCCAGCGGCGGTGGGACAGGGATCTTTGAAAAACTGTTTTTT. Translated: CASGGGTGIFEKLFF.

As DNA, the CDR3 is TGTGCCAGCAGCTTGACAGGGGGGCCAGAGACCCAGTACTTC. Its translation: CASSLTGGPETQYF. The rearrangement uses TRBV7-3 and TRBJ2-5, with TRBD1 matching 9 bases. CDR3 length equals 14 residues. Germline CDR1 SGHTA, CDR2 FQGTGA. V dropped 3 bases and J dropped 4; count of bases not matched to a gene: 3.

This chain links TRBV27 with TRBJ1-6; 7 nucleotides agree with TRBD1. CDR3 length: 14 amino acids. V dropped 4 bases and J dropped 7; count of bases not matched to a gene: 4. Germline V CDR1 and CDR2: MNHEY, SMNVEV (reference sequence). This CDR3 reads CASSSDRENSPLHF. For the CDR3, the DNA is TGTGCCAGCAGTTCTGACAGGGAGAATTCACCCCTCCACTTT.